This passage covers 21 T cell receptor beta chains from one sample sequenced in a study of blood T cell repertoires in COVID-19. TCRdb's table, derived via immunoSEQ multiplex PCR, lists solely in-frame clones and lacks some. This sample has about 99,000 clones, with 70% to 90% found just once. Sample: peripheral blood. These TCRs come from a man aged 45-65 years in a cohort sampled during active COVID-19.

The chain combines TRBV6-5 with TRBJ2-7, with 7 bases lining up with TRBD1. Germline CDR1 MNHEY, CDR2 SVGAGI. The CDR3 sequence is 13 residues long. The trim removed 4 bases at V and 7 bases at J, leaving 7 bases unmatched. CDR3 sequence: CASSLTGSWEQYV. DNA of the CDR3: TGTGCCAGCAGTTTGACAGGGTCTTGGGAGCAGTACGTC.

The gene calls are TRBV18 and TRBJ2-5, with 7 bases that match TRBD2. The V segment lost 1 base and the J segment 5 bases; nucleotides outside the gene matches: 1. CDR1 is KGHSH and CDR2 is LQKENI in the germline V gene. CDR3 length: 13 amino acids. CDR3 nucleotide sequence: TGTGCCAGCTCACCACGGCGGGAGGAGACCCAGTACTTC. Residues: CASSPRREETQYF.

This chain joins TRBV6-5 and TRBJ2-3, with D maybe TRBD2 (7 bases). V lost 7 bases, J lost 4 bases, and 18 bases lay in between. Germline V CDR1 and CDR2: MNHEY, SVGAGI. This CDR3 is 15 amino acids long. CDR3 amino acids: CASKGGGRVADTQYF. The CDR3 coding sequence is TGTGCCAGCAAGGGCGGGGGCAGGGTGGCAGATACGCAGTATTTT.

This chain joins TRBV18 and TRBJ1-2; 9 bases are shared with TRBD1. Germline V lookup: CDR1 KGHSH, CDR2 LQKENI. The CDR3 is made up of 15 amino acids. V lost 8 bases and J lost 2; bases outside the gene matches: 9. For the CDR3, the DNA is TGTGCCAGCACCCCGACAGGGGGGATCAACTATGGCTACACCTTC. Amino acid sequence: CASTPTGGINYGYTF.

This sequence joins TRBV10-3 and TRBJ1-5; D call uncertain. Germline lookup yields CDR1 ENHRY and CDR2 SYGVKD. V gave up 6 bases and J gave up 1 base, with 7 bases separating them. CDR3 length equals 13 residues. CDR3 residues: CAIRGVSNQPQHF. DNA of the CDR3: TGTGCCATCAGGGGAGTGAGCAATCAGCCCCAGCATTTT.

The V gene is TRBV10-2, the J gene TRBJ1-3; D unclear. Trimming stripped 10 bases from V and 0 bases from J, with 10 bases between. Per germline, CDR1 WSHSY and CDR2 SAAADI. This CDR3 comprises 13 residues. DNA of the CDR3: TGCGCCACCGTCATGAGCTCTGGAAACACCATATATTTT. Amino acids: CATVMSSGNTIYF.

V usage is TRBV10-3 and J usage is TRBJ2-7; weak D call: TRBD1 (5 bases). The germline V gene has CDR1 ENHRY and CDR2 SYGVKD. The V and J ends lost 6 bases and 3 bases respectively, with 15 bases between them. The CDR3 has 14 amino acids. The DNA for the CDR3 is TGTGCCATCAGCCTTACCTCCGACAGCTACGAGCAGTACTTC. Translating gives CAISLTSDSYEQYF.

On this clone: Additional DNA sequences in this sample encode the identical CDR3. The rearrangement uses TRBV18 and TRBJ2-7; 7 bases are shared with TRBD1. The germline CDR1 and CDR2 sequences are KGHSH and LQKENI. V gave up 3 bases and J gave up 4 bases; unmatched junction bases: 0. The CDR3 totals 12 residues. CDR3 coding DNA: TGTGCCAGCTCACCGACAGGGTACGAGCAGTACGTC. Protein sequence: CASSPTGYEQYV.

The chain is built from TRBV6-4 and TRBJ2-2; 9 nucleotides agree with TRBD1. Germline V gene data show CDR1 as MRHNA and CDR2 as SNTAGT. The V segment lost 3 bases and the J segment 4 bases; nucleotides outside the gene matches: 3. This CDR3 is 15 amino acids long. The CDR3 region has the DNA TGTGCCAGCAGTGATGGGACAGGGCGCACCGGGGAGCTGTTTTTT. Translation: CASSDGTGRTGELFF.

The gene calls are TRBV5-1 and TRBJ1-1; D not resolved. The CDR3 consists of 15 residues. CDR1 and CDR2 from the germline V gene are SGHRS and YFSETQ. V gave up 0 bases and J gave up 1 base, with 10 bases separating them. Here the CDR3 DNA reads TGCGCCAGCAGCTTGGGACTTTCTGGGAACACTGAAGCTTTCTTT. Protein: CASSLGLSGNTEAFF.

This chain uses TRBV21-1 with TRBJ1-2; the DNA was not compared with TRBD1, the D call given in the table. TRBV21-1 is annotated as a pseudogene. CDR3 length: 15 residues. CDR3 sequence (DNA): TGTGCCAGCAGCAAACGTACAGGTGCGAACTATGGCTACACCTTC. Protein product: CASSKRTGANYGYTF.

This clone was picked up a small number of times. The rearrangement joins TRBV27 to TRBJ2-3, with TRBD2 matching 12 bases. Germline values: CDR1 MNHEY, CDR2 SMNVEV (reference sequence). V shed 4 bases, J shed 7 bases, and the junction held 9 bases outside the gene matches. This CDR3 has 16 residues. CDR3 sequence (DNA): TGTGCCAGCAGTTCCTGGGCTAGCGGGGGGGTATATACGCAGTATTTT. Its translation: CASSSWASGGVYTQYF.

In nucleotides, the CDR3 is TGTGCCAGCAGTTACCCCGGGGGGCAAGAGACCCAGTACTTC. It yields the protein CASSYPGGQETQYF. The chain has TRBV6-5 and TRBJ2-5; 7 bases match TRBD2. Germline CDR1 reads MNHEY; CDR2 reads SVGAGI. The CDR3 is 14 residues long. V shed 2 bases and J 2 bases; nucleotides not matched to a gene: 2.

This chain links TRBV24-1 with TRBJ2-1; TRBD1 aligns across 9 bases. After removal of 4 bases from V and 6 bases from J, the junction contained 9 bases not matched to a gene. Germline CDR1 KGHDR, CDR2 SFDVKD. The CDR3 is 16 residues long. The CDR3 loop is CATSDPGTGSPNEQFF. CDR3 nucleotides: TGTGCCACCAGTGACCCCGGGACAGGGAGCCCCAATGAGCAGTTCTTC.

This chain joins TRBV2 and TRBJ2-5, with D possibly matching TRBD2 (7 bases). The V gene lost 10 bases and the J gene lost 4 bases, with 22 bases spanning the gap. CDR1 and CDR2 from the germline V gene are SNHLY and FYNNEI. The CDR3 covers 15 residues. This chain's CDR3 is CATRWGGRLRETQYF. CDR3 in DNA: TGTGCCACACGCTGGGGGGGCCGTCTAAGAGAGACCCAGTACTTC.

The DNA of the CDR3 is TGTGCCAGCAGACGACAGGGAGATACCGGGGAGCTGTTTTTT. This codes for CASRRQGDTGELFF. The V and J genes are TRBV6-4 and TRBJ2-2; 7 bases agree with TRBD1. V lost 6 bases and J lost 5; bases outside the gene matches: 6. This CDR3 spans 14 amino acids. The V gene's germline CDR1 is MRHNA and CDR2 SNTAGT.

The chain employs TRBV4-1 and TRBJ1-5; tentative D call: TRBD1 (6 bases). CDR3 size: 14 residues. Germline V CDR1 and CDR2: MGHRA, YSYEKL. V gave up 0 bases and J gave up 5 bases, with 8 bases separating them. CDR3 nucleotide sequence: TGCGCCAGCAGCCAAGAAGGGGGGGATCAGCCCCAGCATTTT. It translates to CASSQEGGDQPQHF.

The CDR3, as DNA: TGTGCCAGCTCACCGGGCAGGGGTATGGAAGGCTACACCTTC. Its protein is CASSPGRGMEGYTF. The J gene is TRBJ1-2, the V gene TRBV18, with D possibly being TRBD1 (6 bases). Germline values: CDR1 KGHSH, CDR2 LQKENI. V lost 3 bases and J 8 bases, leaving 16 bases between the germline ends. The CDR3 contains 14 residues.

This clone rates as medium-sized. V gene TRBV18 combines with J gene TRBJ2-7, with TRBD1 matching 9 bases. J was trimmed by 6 bases and V by 5 bases; bases with no gene match: 8. CDR1 KGHSH and CDR2 LQKENI come from the germline V gene. The CDR3 runs to 14 residues. CDR3 loop: CASSSRDREGEQYF. CDR3 in DNA: TGTGCCAGCTCATCCAGGGACAGGGAGGGCGAGCAGTACTTC.

The V and J genes are TRBV11-2 and TRBJ2-3; TRBD2 aligns across 8 bases. This CDR3 has 16 amino acids. CDR1 and CDR2 from the germline V gene are SGHAT and FQNNGV. The V segment lost 2 bases and the J segment 2 bases; nucleotides outside the gene matches: 6. The CDR3: CASSLILAGYTDTQYF. The CDR3 DNA reads TGTGCCAGCAGCTTAATTCTAGCGGGCTACACAGATACGCAGTATTTT.

The chain has TRBV7-6 and TRBJ1-1; 8 nucleotides align to TRBD1. The CDR3 contains 14 residues. J lost 7 bases, V lost 3 bases, and 7 bases had no gene match. Germline V gives CDR1 SGHVS, CDR2 FNYEAQ. CDR3 sequence (DNA): TGTGCCAGCAGCTTTACAGGGGGTTGGGATGAAGCTTTCTTT. Its translation is CASSFTGGWDEAFF.